This T cell receptor (beta chain) was captured by sequencing in a study of cytomegalovirus exposure and HLA in healthy donors. Study outcomes and limitations: Presence/absence analyses assumed roughly uniform sequencing depth across donors. A few chains linked to CMV were shown in vitro to be specific for CMV antigens.

Primers: 60 Vbeta forward and 13 Jbeta reverse. The repertoire was sequenced with immunoSEQ multiplex PCR; TCRdb's copy has only in-frame clones and lacks some. The table includes 200,000 to 250,000 clones, approximately 68% detected once. Whereas donors were nominally healthy upon sampling, unrecorded immune exposures were probable. Worth noting for this clone: Its antigen is not known.

The CDR3 sequence is 13 residues long. V was trimmed by 8 bases and J by 0 bases, leaving 11 bases between them. From germline, CDR1 is SGHRS and CDR2 YFSETQ. Sequenced sample: PBMCs. This receptor was identified in a woman aged 30 to 39 in good health and CMV-seronegative. The V and J genes are TRBV5-1 and TRBJ1-1; D uncertain. CDR3 coding DNA: TGCGCCAGTTCAGACATAATGAACACTGAAGCTTTCTTT. Translated, it gives CASSDIMNTEAFF. Complete variable domain (other parts from reference TRBV5-1 and TRBJ1-1): KAGVTQTPRYLIKTRGQQVTLSCSPISGHRSVSWYQQTPGQGLQFLFEYFSETQRNKGNFPGRFSGRQFSNSRSEMNVSTLELGDSALYLCASSDIMNTEAFFGQGTRLTVV.